These 9 T cell receptor beta chains originate from one sample sequenced in a study of beta chain features in type 1 diabetes. Study-wide findings and caveats: When Type 1 diabetes patients were examined, their TCRB CDR3s proved moderately but significantly shorter in all four CD4+ subsets.

Expressed TCRB transcripts were sequenced because the entire RNA isolate underwent reverse transcription. The repertoire was sequenced with immunoSEQ multiplex PCR; TCRdb's copy has only in-frame clones and lacks some. The sample comprises some 350,000 clones, about 13% of which are singletons, and about 0.016% rests with the top ten. Which antigens these TCRs recognize remains unknown. The sequenced sample consisted of naive CD4+ T cells from blood. These receptor sequences come from a woman aged 18-29 years with type 1 diabetes.

The sample holds a few counts of this clone. This sequence joins TRBV2 and TRBJ2-5; 10 bases line up with TRBD2. Germline CDR1 is SNHLY and CDR2 is FYNNEI. With V trimmed by 2 bases and J by 4 bases, 7 bases remained unmatched. The CDR3 loop spans 16 amino acids. The CDR3 nucleotides read TGTGCCAGCAGTGAAAAGCTAGCGGGAGCTGTAGAGACCCAGTACTTC. It yields the protein CASSEKLAGAVETQYF. The full variable domain, its missing parts supplied by reference TRBV2 and TRBJ2-5, is EPEVTQTPSHQVTQMGQEVILRCVPISNHLYFYWYRQILGQKVEFLVSFYNNEISEKSEIFDDQFSVERPDGSNFTLKIRSTKLEDSAMYFCASSEKLAGAVETQYFGPGTRLLVL.

The gene calls are TRBV7-9 and TRBJ2-3; a possible D gene is TRBD1 (5 bases). CDR1 and CDR2 from the germline V gene are SEHNR and FQNEAQ (reference sequence). V was clipped by 5 bases and J by 3 bases, with 6 bases between them. The CDR3 length is 12 residues. CDR3 in amino acids: CASSRTTDTQYF. In DNA, the CDR3 is TGTGCCAGCAGCCGGACAACAGATACGCAGTATTTT.

The gene calls are TRBV7-9 and TRBJ1-1; no clear D gene. Between the trimmed V and J ends, which lost 1 base and 11 bases, there was a span of 8 bases. The CDR3 extends over 11 amino acids. Germline CDR1 reads SEHNR; CDR2 reads FQNEAQ (reference sequence). The CDR3 region is CASSLGSWAFF. The CDR3, as DNA: TGTGCCAGCAGCTTAGGGAGTTGGGCTTTCTTT.

This clone was seen a few times. Here the CDR3 reads CANLDRSNTGELFF. CDR3 sequence (DNA): TGTGCCAACCTAGACAGATCGAACACCGGGGAGCTGTTTTTT. This chain uses TRBV7-9 with TRBJ2-2; D perhaps matches TRBD1 (5 bases). The V and J ends lost 10 bases and 0 bases respectively, with 12 bases between them. Germline CDR1 SEHNR, CDR2 FQNEAQ (reference sequence). There are 14 residues in the CDR3.

CDR3 region: CASSFSSGQGGYEQYF. The CDR3 DNA sequence: TGTGCCAGCAGTTTTAGTTCGGGACAGGGGGGCTACGAGCAGTACTTC. J is TRBJ2-7 and V is TRBV27, with TRBD1 matching 11 bases. The germline V gene encodes CDR1 MNHEY and CDR2 SMNVEV (reference sequence). The CDR3 has 16 amino acids. V was clipped by 3 bases and J by 3 bases; unmatched bases: 7.

J is TRBJ1-5 and V is TRBV19; D unclear. The germline V gene encodes CDR1 LNHDA and CDR2 SQIVND (reference sequence). The CDR3 length is 14 residues. V lost 3 bases, J lost 2 bases, and 8 bases lay in between. CDR3 loop: CASSMEQRNQPQHF. CDR3 in DNA: TGTGCCAGTAGTATGGAACAGCGCAATCAGCCCCAGCATTTT.

This chain connects TRBV5-1 to TRBJ2-7; D possibly corresponds to TRBD2 (5 bases). CDR1 SGHRS and CDR2 YFSETQ come from the germline V gene. Trimming took 0 bases from V and 1 from J, leaving 11 bases between them. This CDR3 spans 15 amino acids. The CDR3 region is CASSLDGIISYEQYF. Here the CDR3 DNA reads TGCGCCAGCAGCTTGGACGGGATTATATCCTACGAGCAGTACTTC.

The table lists this clone with a few counts. The chain links TRBV5-1 to TRBJ2-3; D uncertain. Looked up from germline, CDR1 is SGHRS and CDR2 is YFSETQ. CDR3 length: 15 amino acids. V lost 4 bases and J 1 base, leaving 13 bases between the germline ends. The CDR3 loop is CASSPMGTGTDTQYF. CDR3 DNA sequence: TGCGCCAGCAGCCCTATGGGCACAGGCACAGATACGCAGTATTTT. The whole variable domain, remainder taken from reference TRBV5-1 and TRBJ2-3, is KAGVTQTPRYLIKTRGQQVTLSCSPISGHRSVSWYQQTPGQGLQFLFEYFSETQRNKGNFPGRFSGRQFSNSRSEMNVSTLELGDSALYLCASSPMGTGTDTQYFGPGTRLTVL.

This chain connects TRBV30 to TRBJ2-7; perhaps TRBD2 as D (6 bases). V was clipped by 5 bases and J by 7 bases, with 15 bases between them. CDR1 is GTSNPN and CDR2 is SVGIG in the germline V gene (reference sequence). The CDR3 has 12 residues. The CDR3 loop is CAWAAGRGEQYF. The CDR3 DNA sequence: TGTGCCTGGGCCGCGGGGCGCGGTGAGCAGTACTTC.